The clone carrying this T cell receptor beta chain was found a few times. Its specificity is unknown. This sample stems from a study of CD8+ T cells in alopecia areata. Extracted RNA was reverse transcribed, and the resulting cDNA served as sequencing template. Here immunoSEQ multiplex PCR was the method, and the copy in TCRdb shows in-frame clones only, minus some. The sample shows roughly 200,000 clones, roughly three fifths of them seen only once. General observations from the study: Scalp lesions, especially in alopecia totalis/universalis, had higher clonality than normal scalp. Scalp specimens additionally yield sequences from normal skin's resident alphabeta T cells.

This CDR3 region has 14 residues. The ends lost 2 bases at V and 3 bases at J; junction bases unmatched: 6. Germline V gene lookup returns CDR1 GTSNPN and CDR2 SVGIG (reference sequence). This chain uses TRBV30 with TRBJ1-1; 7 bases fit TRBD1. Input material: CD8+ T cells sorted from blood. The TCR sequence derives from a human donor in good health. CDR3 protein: CAWSTDRVDTEAFF. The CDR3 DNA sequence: TGTGCCTGGAGTACAGACAGGGTAGACACTGAAGCTTTCTTT.